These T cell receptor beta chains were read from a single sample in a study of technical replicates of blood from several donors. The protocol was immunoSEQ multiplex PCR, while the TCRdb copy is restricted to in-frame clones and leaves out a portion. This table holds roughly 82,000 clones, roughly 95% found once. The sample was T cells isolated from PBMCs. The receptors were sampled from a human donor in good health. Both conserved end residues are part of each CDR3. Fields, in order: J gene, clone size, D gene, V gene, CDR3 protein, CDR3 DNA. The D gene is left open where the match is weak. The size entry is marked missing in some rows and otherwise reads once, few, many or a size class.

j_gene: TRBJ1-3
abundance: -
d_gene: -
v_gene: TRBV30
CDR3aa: CAWTLNSGNTIYF
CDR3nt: TGTGCCTGGACACTGAACTCTGGAAACACCATATATTTT

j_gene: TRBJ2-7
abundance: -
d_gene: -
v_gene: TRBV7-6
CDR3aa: CASSLTSRSYEQYF
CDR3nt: TGTGCCAGCAGCTTAACCTCTCGGTCCTACGAGCAGTACTTC

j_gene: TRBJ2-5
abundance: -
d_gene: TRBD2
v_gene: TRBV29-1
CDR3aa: CSVVETSVETQYF
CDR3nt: TGCAGCGTTGTTGAGACTAGCGTAGAGACCCAGTACTTC

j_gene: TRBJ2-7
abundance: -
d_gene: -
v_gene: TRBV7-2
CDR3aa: CASSLDGGTYEQYF
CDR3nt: TGTGCCAGCAGCTTAGATGGCGGAACCTACGAGCAGTACTTC

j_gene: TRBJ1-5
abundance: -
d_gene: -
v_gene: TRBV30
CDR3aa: CAWMSPYPGKQPQHF
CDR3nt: TGTGCCTGGATGTCCCCCTACCCAGGGAAACAGCCCCAGCATTTT

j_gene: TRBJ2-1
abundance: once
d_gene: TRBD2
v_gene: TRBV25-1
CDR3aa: CASSPGLGLGEQFF
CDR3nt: TGTGCCAGCAGCCCGGGACTAGGCTTGGGTGAGCAGTTCTTC

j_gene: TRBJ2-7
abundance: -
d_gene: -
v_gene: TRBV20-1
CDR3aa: CSASLRGEQYF
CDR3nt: TGCAGTGCTAGCCTCAGAGGGGAGCAGTACTTC

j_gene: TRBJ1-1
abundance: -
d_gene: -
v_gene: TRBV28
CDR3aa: CASRYFMNTEAFF
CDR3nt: TGTGCCAGCAGATACTTCATGAACACTGAAGCTTTCTTT

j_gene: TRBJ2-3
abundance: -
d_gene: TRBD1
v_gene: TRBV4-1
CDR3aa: CASSQDRDEDRGGTLDTQYF
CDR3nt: TGCGCCAGCAGCCAAGATCGGGACGAGGACAGGGGAGGGACGTTAGATACGCAGTATTTT

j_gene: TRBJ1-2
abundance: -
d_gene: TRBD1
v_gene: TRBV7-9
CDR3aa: CASSGGTGGYGYTF
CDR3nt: TGTGCCAGCAGCGGAGGGACAGGGGGTTATGGCTACACCTTC

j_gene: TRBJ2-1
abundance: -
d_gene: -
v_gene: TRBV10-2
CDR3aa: CASSVKRRPGSWSYNEQFF
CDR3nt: TGCGCCAGCAGCGTTAAAAGACGGCCCGGGAGTTGGTCCTACAATGAGCAGTTCTTC

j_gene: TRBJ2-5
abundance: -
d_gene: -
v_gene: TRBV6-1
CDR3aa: CASSEAGVGETQYF
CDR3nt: TGTGCCAGCAGTGAAGCAGGGGTTGGTGAGACCCAGTACTTC

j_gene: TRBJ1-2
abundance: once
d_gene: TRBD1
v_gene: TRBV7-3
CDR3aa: CASSLDREGYGYTF
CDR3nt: TGTGCCAGCAGCTTGGACAGGGAGGGATATGGCTACACCTTC

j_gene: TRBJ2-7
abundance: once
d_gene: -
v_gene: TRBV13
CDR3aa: CASSLSFGYEQYF
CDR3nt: TGTGCCAGCAGCTTAAGCTTCGGTTACGAGCAGTACTTC

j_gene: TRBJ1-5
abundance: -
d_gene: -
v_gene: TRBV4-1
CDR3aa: CASSQAQGYQPQHF
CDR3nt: TGCGCCAGCAGCCAAGCGCAGGGTTACCAGCCCCAGCATTTT

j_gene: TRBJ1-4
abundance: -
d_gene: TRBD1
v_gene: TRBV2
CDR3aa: CASRKDGTGVGEKLFF
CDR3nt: TGTGCCAGCAGGAAAGACGGGACAGGGGTCGGCGAAAAACTGTTTTTT

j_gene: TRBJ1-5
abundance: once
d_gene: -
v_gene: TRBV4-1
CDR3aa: CASSQGSPVSNQPQHF
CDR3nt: TGCGCCAGCAGCCAAGGGTCCCCGGTTAGCAATCAGCCCCAGCATTTT

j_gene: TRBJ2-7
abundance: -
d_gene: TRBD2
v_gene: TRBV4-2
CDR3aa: CASSQRGLAGGPSYEQYF
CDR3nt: TGTGCCAGCAGCCAAAGGGGACTAGCGGGAGGCCCCTCCTACGAGCAGTACTTC

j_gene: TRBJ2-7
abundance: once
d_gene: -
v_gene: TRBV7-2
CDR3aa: CASSPRTRVEQYF
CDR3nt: TGTGCCAGCAGCCCCCGGACTCGAGTCGAGCAGTACTTC

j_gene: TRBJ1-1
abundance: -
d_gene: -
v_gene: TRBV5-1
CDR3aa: CASSDQGPNTEAFF
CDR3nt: TGCGCCAGCAGCGACCAGGGCCCGAACACTGAAGCTTTCTTT

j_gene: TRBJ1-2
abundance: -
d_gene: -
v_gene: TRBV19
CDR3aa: CASSISVQTNYGYTF
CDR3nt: TGTGCCAGTAGTATCTCAGTGCAAACTAACTATGGCTACACCTTC

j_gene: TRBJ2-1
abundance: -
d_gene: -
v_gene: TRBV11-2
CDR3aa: CASSRQYNEQFF
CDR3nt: TGTGCCAGCAGCCGACAGTACAATGAGCAGTTCTTC

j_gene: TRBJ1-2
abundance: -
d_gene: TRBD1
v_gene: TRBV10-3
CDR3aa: CAISGGQAHYGYTF
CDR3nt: TGTGCCATCAGTGGGGGACAGGCCCACTATGGCTACACCTTC

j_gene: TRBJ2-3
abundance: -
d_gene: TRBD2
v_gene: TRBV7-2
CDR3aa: CASSLVPSGRAYTQYF
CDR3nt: TGTGCCAGCAGCTTAGTTCCTAGCGGGAGGGCGTATACGCAGTATTTT

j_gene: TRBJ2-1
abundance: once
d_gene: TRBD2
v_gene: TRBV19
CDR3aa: CASSLGLAGIKKFF
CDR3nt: TGTGCCAGTAGTCTGGGACTAGCGGGAATAAAAAAGTTCTTC